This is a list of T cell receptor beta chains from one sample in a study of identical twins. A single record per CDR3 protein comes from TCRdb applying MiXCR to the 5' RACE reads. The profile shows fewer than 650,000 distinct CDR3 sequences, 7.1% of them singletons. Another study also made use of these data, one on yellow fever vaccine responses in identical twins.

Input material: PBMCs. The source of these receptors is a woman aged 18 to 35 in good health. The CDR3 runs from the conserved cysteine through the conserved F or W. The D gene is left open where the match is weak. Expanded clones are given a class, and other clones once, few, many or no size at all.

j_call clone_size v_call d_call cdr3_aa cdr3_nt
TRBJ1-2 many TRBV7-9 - CASSQTEKSNYGYTF TGTGCCAGCAGCCAGACAGAGAAATCTAACTATGGCTACACCTTC
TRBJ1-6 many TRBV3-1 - CASSQYSYNSPLHF TGTGCCAGCAGCCAGTACTCCTATAATTCACCCCTCCACTTT
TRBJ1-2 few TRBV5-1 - CASSLIPGDGYTF TGCGCCAGCAGCTTGATTCCGGGGGATGGCTACACCTTC
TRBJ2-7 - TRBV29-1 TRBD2 CSVLAAYEQYF TGCAGCGTTCTAGCGGCCTACGAGCAGTACTTC
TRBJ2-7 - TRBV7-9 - CASSLESLRYEQYF TGTGCCAGCAGCTTAGAATCCCTACGATACGAGCAGTACTTC
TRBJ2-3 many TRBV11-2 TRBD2 CASSPLAGVGDTQYF TGTGCCAGCAGCCCGCTAGCGGGAGTTGGGGATACGCAGTATTTT
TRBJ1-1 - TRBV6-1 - CASSELILAGPTEAFF TGTGCCAGCAGTGAACTTATTTTGGCGGGACCGACTGAAGCTTTCTTT
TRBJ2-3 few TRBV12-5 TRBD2 CASGPEPYLAGSTDTQYF TGTGCTAGTGGTCCGGAACCTTACCTAGCGGGGAGCACAGATACGCAGTATTTT
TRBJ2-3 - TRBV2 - CASKALGGTDTQYF TGTGCCAGCAAGGCTCTAGGTGGCACAGATACGCAGTATTTT
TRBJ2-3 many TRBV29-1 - CSVGGGLQYF TGCAGCGTTGGGGGGGGGCTGCAGTATTTT
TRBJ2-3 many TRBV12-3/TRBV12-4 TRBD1 CASSRDGTDNIPQYF TGTGCCAGCAGTCGAGACGGGACAGATAATATCCCGCAGTATTTT
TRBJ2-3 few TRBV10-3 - CAARDGSTDTQYF TGTGCCGCCCGGGACGGAAGCACAGATACGCAGTATTTT
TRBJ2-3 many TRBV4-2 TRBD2 CASSQDGTSGGDTQYF TGTGCCAGCAGCCAAGACGGGACTAGCGGGGGAGATACGCAGTATTTT
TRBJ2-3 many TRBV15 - CATSRGYSEVADTQYF TGTGCCACCAGCAGAGGATATAGCGAGGTGGCAGATACGCAGTATTTT
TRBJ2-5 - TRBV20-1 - CSANAYEAGRQETQYF TGCAGTGCTAACGCATACGAGGCAGGGAGGCAAGAGACCCAGTACTTC
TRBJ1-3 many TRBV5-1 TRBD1 CASSLIGGQASSGNTIYF TGCGCCAGCAGCTTGATTGGGGGACAGGCCAGCTCTGGAAACACCATATATTTT
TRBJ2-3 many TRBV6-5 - CASSSQTDTQYF TGTGCCAGCAGTTCGCAGACAGATACGCAGTATTTT
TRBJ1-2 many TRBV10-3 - CAITERGVNYGYTF TGTGCCATCACCGAGCGGGGTGTTAACTATGGCTACACCTTC
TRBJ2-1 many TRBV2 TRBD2 CASSPRLADGEQFF TGTGCCAGCAGTCCTCGACTAGCAGACGGTGAGCAGTTCTTC
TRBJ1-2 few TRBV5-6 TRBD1 CASSPTGVHGYTF TGTGCCAGCAGCCCGACAGGGGTCCATGGCTACACCTTC
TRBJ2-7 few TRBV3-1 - CASSQSGTEQYF TGTGCCAGCAGCCAAAGCGGAACCGAGCAGTACTTC
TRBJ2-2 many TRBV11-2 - CASSRGENTGELFF TGCGCCAGCAGCCGTGGGGAAAACACCGGGGAGCTGTTTTTT
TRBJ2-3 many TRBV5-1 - CATATGGFDTQYF TGCGCCACCGCGACCGGTGGGTTCGATACGCAGTATTTT
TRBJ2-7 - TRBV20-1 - CSVKPSSYEQYF TGCAGTGTAAAGCCCAGCTCCTACGAGCAGTACTTC
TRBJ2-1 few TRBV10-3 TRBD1 CATTGVNEQFF TGTGCCACTACAGGGGTCAATGAGCAGTTCTTC
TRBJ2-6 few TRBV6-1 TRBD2 CASSRLAGGSGANVLTF TGTGCCAGCAGTAGACTAGCGGGGGGGTCTGGGGCCAACGTCCTGACTTTC
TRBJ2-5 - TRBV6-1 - CASTGLGGETQYF TGTGCCAGCACCGGACTGGGAGGCGAGACCCAGTACTTC
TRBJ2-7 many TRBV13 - CASSLGAGYEQYF TGTGCCAGCAGCTTAGGGGCTGGCTACGAGCAGTACTTC
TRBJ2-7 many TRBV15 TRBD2 CATSKNLGLAGEYYEQYF TGTGCCACCAGCAAAAACCTCGGACTAGCGGGAGAATACTACGAGCAGTACTTC
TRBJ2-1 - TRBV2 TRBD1 CASSGQGPIYNEQFF TGTGCCAGCAGTGGACAGGGTCCCATCTACAATGAGCAGTTCTTC
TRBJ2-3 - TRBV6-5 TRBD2 CASSYTAGGRADTQYF TGTGCCAGCAGTTACACGGCGGGGGGGCGTGCAGATACGCAGTATTTT
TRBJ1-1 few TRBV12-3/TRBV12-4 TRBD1 CASKVDRGYITEAFF TGTGCCAGCAAAGTGGACAGGGGGTATATCACTGAAGCTTTCTTT
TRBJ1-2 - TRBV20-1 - CSVRDWPTGIYGYTF TGCAGTGTTAGAGATTGGCCTACAGGGATCTATGGCTACACCTTC
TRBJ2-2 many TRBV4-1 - CASSLNRAAGELFF TGCGCCAGCAGCCTCAACAGGGCAGCCGGGGAGCTGTTTTTT
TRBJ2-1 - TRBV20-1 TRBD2 CSAIRTSGGPNEQFF TGCAGTGCTATTCGGACTAGCGGGGGGCCGAATGAGCAGTTCTTC
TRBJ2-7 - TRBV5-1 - CASSSPGRGPEQYF TGCGCCAGCAGCTCTCCGGGACGAGGGCCCGAGCAGTACTTC
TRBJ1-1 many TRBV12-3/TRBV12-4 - CASSPVAETEAFF TGTGCCAGCAGCCCCGTAGCCGAAACTGAAGCTTTCTTT
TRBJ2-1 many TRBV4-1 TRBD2 CASSPAQLAGARNEQFF TGCGCCAGCAGCCCGGCCCAACTAGCGGGAGCCAGAAATGAGCAGTTCTTC
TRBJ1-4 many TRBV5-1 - CASSKRTDQGEKLFF TGCGCCAGCAGCAAACGGACAGACCAGGGGGAAAAACTGTTTTTT
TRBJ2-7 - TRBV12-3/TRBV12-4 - CASSLSVTGTYEQYF TGTGCCAGCAGTTTGTCTGTGACTGGCACCTACGAGCAGTACTTC